This T cell receptor (beta chain) was sequenced in a study of T-cell memory formation after mild COVID-19. A single record per CDR3 protein comes from TCRdb applying MiXCR to the 5' RACE reads. The data contain 300,000 to 400,000 distinct CDR3 sequences, around 27% of them seen just once; the ten biggest clones take up approximately 13%. This CDR3 has 13 amino acids. Trimming left V 0 bases short and J 11 bases short, with 13 bases between. The germline CDR1 and CDR2 sequences are LGHDT and YNNKEL (reference sequence). This receptor was identified in an adult woman who had mild COVID-19 (a few samples of this study predate the infection). Cell type and time point are not known. Sequencing input: PBMCs or a T cell subset sorted from them (not recorded which). The chain has TRBV3-1 and TRBJ1-1; D gene unclear. CDR3 DNA: TGTGCCAGCAGCCAAGACAGGTTCGGATGGGCTTTCTTT. Encoded protein: CASSQDRFGWAFF.